The 11 T cell receptor beta chains below were found in one sample sequenced in a study of blood T cell repertoires in COVID-19 (TCRdb year 2020). Preparation of the library involved the immunoSEQ multiplex PCR assay. TCRdb took over this immuneACCESS table, retaining in-frame rearrangements with V and J assigned. Such tables are incomplete; in checked studies, under half of the missing clones stem from an unresolved V gene, and the remainder is unexplained. In all, the sample holds 200,000 to 300,000 clones, and about 87% of those were seen once. Over 2% of the sample is held by the ten biggest clonotypes. Sequenced material: peripheral blood. The receptors derive from a woman between 50 and 59 years old with acute or convalescent COVID-19.

The genes are TRBV6-5 and TRBJ1-2; 7 bases agree with TRBD1. V trimming: 0 bases; J trimming: 8 bases; junction bases outside the gene matches: 6. The CDR3 spans 14 residues. The germline V gene encodes CDR1 MNHEY and CDR2 SVGAGI. In DNA, the CDR3 is TGTGCCAGCAGTTACTCGGACAGGACGAGAGGCTACACCTTC. Translation: CASSYSDRTRGYTF.

The chain carries TRBV10-3 and TRBJ2-3; TRBD2 aligns across 10 bases. CDR3 length: 14 amino acids. From germline, CDR1 is ENHRY and CDR2 SYGVKD. J lost 6 bases, V lost 9 bases, and 9 bases had no gene match. CDR3 loop: CAMAAGGPSDTQYF. The DNA for the CDR3 is TGTGCCATGGCAGCGGGAGGGCCGAGCGATACGCAGTATTTT.

The rearrangement joins TRBV5-5 to TRBJ2-5; D is uncertain. V dropped 4 bases and J dropped 1 base, with 8 bases sitting between them. The CDR3 covers 13 residues. In germline, CDR1 is SGHKS, CDR2 YYEKEE (reference sequence). The CDR3 region has the DNA TGTGCCAGCAGCACCTACAGCCAAGAGACCCAGTACTTC. It codes for CASSTYSQETQYF. The full variable domain, completed using reference TRBV5-5 and TRBJ2-5, is DAGVTQSPTHLIKTRGQQVTLRCSPISGHKSVSWYQQVLGQGPQFIFQYYEKEERGRGNFPDRFSARQFPNYSSELNVNALLLGDSALYLCASSTYSQETQYFGPGTRLLVL.

The chain employs TRBV25-1 and TRBJ1-6, with 8 nucleotides matching TRBD1. The CDR3 spans 14 residues. With V trimmed by 4 bases and J by 7 bases, 3 bases remained unmatched. CDR1 is MGHDK, CDR2 SYGVNS, per germline. The CDR3 region is CASSGRTGNSPLHF. CDR3 DNA sequence: TGTGCCAGCAGTGGTAGGACAGGGAATTCACCCCTCCACTTT. The full variable domain, completed using reference TRBV25-1 and TRBJ1-6, is EADIYQTPRYLVIGTGKKITLECSQTMGHDKMYWYQQDPGMELHLIHYSYGVNSTEKGDLSSESTVSRIRTEHFPLTLESARPSHTSQYLCASSGRTGNSPLHFGNGTRLTVT.

The rearrangement links TRBV3-1 (or the pseudogene TRBV3-2) to TRBJ2-3; 7 positions match TRBD1. The CDR3 runs 13 residues. V was pared by 8 bases and J by 1 base, with 3 bases of the junction left unmatched. Germline CDR1 LGHDT, CDR2 YNNKEL (reference sequence). The CDR3 DNA reads as TGTGCCAGCTCCGGGACAGGCACAGATACGCAGTATTTT. Residues: CASSGTGTDTQYF.

The V gene is TRBV18, the J gene TRBJ2-3; D unclear. The V end was cut by 3 bases, the J end by 0 bases, with 7 bases between. Germline V gene data show CDR1 as KGHSH and CDR2 as LQKENI. The CDR3 is 14 amino acids. The CDR3 nucleotides read TGTGCCAGCTCACCGATAGAAAGCACAGATACGCAGTATTTT. It yields the protein CASSPIESTDTQYF.

The chain links TRBV19 to TRBJ1-4; tentative D call: TRBD1 (5 bases). The germline V and J ends were trimmed by 10 bases and 4 bases, with 19 bases remaining between them. The CDR3 has 15 residues. The germline gives CDR1 LNHDA, CDR2 SQIVND (reference sequence). CDR3 nucleotide sequence: TGTGCCACCTCCCCGTCGCGGACAAGTAATGAAAAACTGTTTTTT. Translation gives CATSPSRTSNEKLFF.

This rearrangement joins TRBV6-4 to TRBJ2-3; no clear D gene. The V end was cut by 2 bases, the J end by 0 bases, with 6 bases between. Germline CDR1 MRHNA, CDR2 SNTAGT. CDR3 size: 14 residues. CDR3 DNA sequence: TGTGCCAGCAGTGACCCGACTAGCACAGATACGCAGTATTTT. Encoded protein: CASSDPTSTDTQYF.

The chain links TRBV4-2 to TRBJ2-3, with 9 bases that match TRBD2. Germline V gene data show CDR1 as LGHNA and CDR2 as YNFKEQ. The junction had 11 bases not matched to a gene; V was cut back by 0 bases and J by 4 bases. The CDR3 is 18 residues long. In DNA form, the CDR3 reads TGTGCCAGCAGCCAAGAGAGGGGTGGTAGCGGGAGTGCAGATACGCAGTATTTT. Translating gives CASSQERGGSGSADTQYF.

The V gene is TRBV19, the J gene TRBJ2-6, with 8 bases aligning to TRBD1. Germline trimming cut 4 bases from V and 0 bases from J; bases unmatched to any gene: 2. This CDR3 has 16 residues. CDR1 and CDR2 (germline): LNHDA, SQIVND (reference sequence). CDR3 coding DNA: TGTGCCAGTAGTAGGACAGGGAGCTCTGGGGCCAACGTCCTGACTTTC. This gives the protein CASSRTGSSGANVLTF. Full variable domain (outside the CDR3, taken from reference TRBV19 and TRBJ2-6): DGGITQSPKYLFRKEGQNVTLSCEQNLNHDAMYWYRQDPGQGLRLIYYSQIVNDFQKGDIAEGYSVSREKKESFPLTVTSAQKNPTAFYLCASSRTGSSGANVLTFGAGSRLTVL.

This sequence joins TRBV18 and TRBJ2-5; the match to TRBD1 covers 8 bases. CDR3 length equals 15 residues. V shed 3 bases, J shed 5 bases, and the junction held 8 bases outside the gene matches. CDR1 KGHSH and CDR2 LQKENI come from the germline V gene. This CDR3 is CASSPAGQVGETQYF. DNA of the CDR3: TGTGCCAGCTCACCGGCGGGACAGGTCGGGGAGACCCAGTACTTC.